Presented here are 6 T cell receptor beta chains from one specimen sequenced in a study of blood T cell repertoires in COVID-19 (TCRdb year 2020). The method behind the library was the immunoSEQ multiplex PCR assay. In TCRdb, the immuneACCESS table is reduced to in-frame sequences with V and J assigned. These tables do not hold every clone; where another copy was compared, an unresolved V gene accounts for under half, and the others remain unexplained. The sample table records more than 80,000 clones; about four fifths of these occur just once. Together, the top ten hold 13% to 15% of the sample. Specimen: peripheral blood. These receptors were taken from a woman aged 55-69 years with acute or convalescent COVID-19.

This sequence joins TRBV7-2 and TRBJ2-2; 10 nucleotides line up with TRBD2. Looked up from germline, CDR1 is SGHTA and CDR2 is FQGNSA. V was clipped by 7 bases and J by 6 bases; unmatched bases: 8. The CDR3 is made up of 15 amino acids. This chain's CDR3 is CASKPLAGAAGELFF. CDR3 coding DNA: TGTGCCAGCAAGCCCCTAGCGGGGGCGGCCGGGGAGCTGTTTTTT.

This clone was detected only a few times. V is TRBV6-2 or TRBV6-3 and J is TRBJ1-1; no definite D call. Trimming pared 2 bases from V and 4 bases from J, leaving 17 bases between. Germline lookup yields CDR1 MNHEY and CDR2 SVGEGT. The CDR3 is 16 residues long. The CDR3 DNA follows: TGTGCCAGCAGTTACCGGAGAGGGAAAATTGGCACTGAAGCTTTCTTT. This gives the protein CASSYRRGKIGTEAFF.

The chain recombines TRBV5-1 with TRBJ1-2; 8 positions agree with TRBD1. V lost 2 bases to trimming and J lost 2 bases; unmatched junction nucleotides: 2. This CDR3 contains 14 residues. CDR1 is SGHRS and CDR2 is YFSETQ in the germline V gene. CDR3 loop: CASSLQGVNYGYTF. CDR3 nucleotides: TGCGCCAGCAGCTTACAGGGGGTCAACTATGGCTACACCTTC.

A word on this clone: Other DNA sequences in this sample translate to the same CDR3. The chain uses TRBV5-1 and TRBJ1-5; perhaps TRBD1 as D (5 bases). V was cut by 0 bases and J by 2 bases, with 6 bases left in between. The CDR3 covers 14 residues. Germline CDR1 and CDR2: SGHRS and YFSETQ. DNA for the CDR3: TGCGCCAGCAGCTTGGGGGGCCGCAATCAGCCCCAGCATTTT. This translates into CASSLGGRNQPQHF.

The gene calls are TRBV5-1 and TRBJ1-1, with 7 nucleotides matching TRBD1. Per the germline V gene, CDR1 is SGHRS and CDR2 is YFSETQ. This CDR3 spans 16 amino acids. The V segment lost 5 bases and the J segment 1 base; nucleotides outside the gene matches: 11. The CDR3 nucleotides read TGCGCCAGCAGTCAATTTCCCGGGACAGCGAACACTGAAGCTTTCTTT. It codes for CASSQFPGTANTEAFF.

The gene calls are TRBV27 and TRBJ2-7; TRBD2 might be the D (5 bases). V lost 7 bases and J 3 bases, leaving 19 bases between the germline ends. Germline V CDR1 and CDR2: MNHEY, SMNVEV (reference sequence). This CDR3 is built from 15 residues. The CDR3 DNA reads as TGTGCCAGCAAGAAAAACCCCAGCGGAAACTACGAGCAGTACTTC. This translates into CASKKNPSGNYEQYF.